The 26 T cell receptor beta chains presented below share a single source sample, sequenced in a study of identical twins' blood T cells. TCRdb reprocessed the 5' RACE reads via MiXCR and lists one record per CDR3 protein. The sample holds 350,000 to 400,000 distinct CDR3 sequences, roughly 30% seen once. The sequencing sample was made of PBMCs. All receptors derive from a woman aged 18 to 55 in good health.

The chain joins TRBV19 to TRBJ1-1, with TRBD1 as a possible D gene (6 bases). CDR3 length equals 15 residues. Trimming pared 5 bases from V and 1 base from J, leaving 14 bases between. Germline loops: CDR1 LNHDA, CDR2 SQIVND (reference sequence). The CDR3 nucleotides are TGTGCCAGTAGTCGAATCGACAGGCGGAACACTGAAGCTTTCTTT. It translates to CASSRIDRRNTEAFF.

This clonotype has a count of ten or more. V usage is TRBV29-1 and J usage is TRBJ1-1; D not certain. V was pared by 2 bases and J by 6 bases, with 16 bases between. This CDR3 comprises 14 residues. CDR1 SQVTM and CDR2 ANQGSEA come from the germline V gene. In DNA, the CDR3 is TGCAGCGTTGAACGCTCCGGGGTTCGAGCTGAAGCTTTCTTT. This sequence encodes CSVERSGVRAEAFF.

This clonotype showed up just a few times. This chain's CDR3 is CSAGRQAYSNQPQHF. The CDR3, as DNA: TGCAGTGCTGGGAGACAGGCTTATAGCAATCAGCCCCAGCATTTT. The V and J genes are TRBV20-1 and TRBJ1-5; TRBD1 might be the D (6 bases). CDR1 is DFQATT and CDR2 is SNEGSKA in the germline V gene (reference sequence). Trimming stripped 5 bases from V and 0 bases from J, with 14 bases between. This CDR3 has 15 amino acids.

In its sample, this clonotype was seen a few times. The CDR3 spells CSASRNNAAGQPQHF. The CDR3 nucleotides are TGCAGTGCTAGTCGGAATAACGCCGCGGGTCAGCCCCAGCATTTT. The chain has TRBV20-1 and TRBJ1-5; D call uncertain. Deletions cut 3 bases from V and 6 bases from J, with 18 bases between. In germline, CDR1 is DFQATT, CDR2 SNEGSKA (reference sequence). This CDR3 has 15 residues.

This clonotype showed up just a few times. The CDR3 DNA follows: TGCAGTGCTGAAAGCAGGGGCCGGGGCACAGATACGCAGTATTTT. Translation gives CSAESRGRGTDTQYF. The chain links TRBV20-1 to TRBJ2-3; TRBD1 might be the D (6 bases). This CDR3 is 15 amino acids long. Germline-derived CDR1 and CDR2 are DFQATT and SNEGSKA (reference sequence). Trimming took off 5 bases at V and 1 base at J, with 16 bases between the two ends.

As concerns this clonotype: Mismatch with germline at one junction end may stem from a read error. The chain couples TRBV9 to TRBJ1-2; 8 nucleotides align to TRBD1. CDR3 size: 16 residues. Germline values: CDR1 SGDLS, CDR2 YYNGEE. For the CDR3, the DNA is TGTGCCAACAGCCCCCGGGACAGGAGTTGGGGAAGTGGCTACACCTTC. This encodes CANSPRDRSWGSGYTF. The entire variable domain, with the rest obtained from reference TRBV9 and TRBJ1-2, is as follows: DSGVTQTPKHLITATGQRVTLRCSPRSGDLSVYWYQQSLDQGLQFLIQYYNGEERAKGNILERFSAQQFPDLHSELNLSSLELGDSALYFCANSPRDRSWGSGYTFGSGTRLTVV.

The chain links TRBV27 to TRBJ1-4, with D unclear. This CDR3 spans 14 amino acids. V shed 6 bases and J shed 4 bases, with 12 bases lying between them. The germline V gene has CDR1 MNHEY and CDR2 SMNVEV (reference sequence). For the CDR3, the DNA is TGTGCCAGCAGCCAGAGGATAAGTAATGAAAAACTGTTTTTT. Translating it yields CASSQRISNEKLFF.

The gene calls are TRBV10-3 and TRBJ1-5; D unclear. Deletions cut 2 bases from V and 4 bases from J, with 6 bases between. The V gene's germline CDR1 is ENHRY and CDR2 SYGVKD. The CDR3 has 13 amino acids. CDR3 loop: CAISETENQPQHF. CDR3 coding DNA: TGTGCCATCAGTGAGACAGAAAATCAGCCCCAGCATTTT.

This clonotype occurred a few times. J is TRBJ1-2 and V is TRBV5-1, with D perhaps TRBD1 (5 bases). V was shortened by 4 bases and J by 2 bases, with 15 bases between the two germline ends. The CDR3 is 15 amino acids. Per the germline V gene, CDR1 is SGHRS and CDR2 is YFSETQ. The CDR3 protein is CASSQPQGANYGYTF. In DNA, the CDR3 is TGCGCCAGCAGCCAGCCCCAGGGAGCAAACTATGGCTACACCTTC.

This chain links TRBV20-1 with TRBJ1-5; perhaps TRBD1 as D (6 bases). The CDR3 consists of 14 residues. The ends were cut back, 7 bases at V and 3 bases at J, with 16 bases in the middle. Germline-derived CDR1 and CDR2 are DFQATT and SNEGSKA (reference sequence). CDR3 in amino acids: CSVRDTRLNQPQHF. In DNA, the CDR3 is TGCAGTGTCCGGGACACTCGCCTCAATCAGCCCCAGCATTTT.

The rearrangement links TRBV9 to TRBJ2-7; no definite D call. CDR1 is SGDLS, CDR2 YYNGEE, per germline. The V gene lost 0 bases and the J gene lost 12 bases, with 16 bases spanning the gap. The CDR3 has 13 residues. As DNA, the CDR3 is TGTGCCAGCAGCGTAGATTCAGCTAATGACTTGTACTTC. It specifies CASSVDSANDLYF.

The gene calls are TRBV7-9 and TRBJ1-1; the D is unclear. The CDR3 is made up of 12 amino acids. Germline V lookup: CDR1 SEHNR, CDR2 FQNEAQ (reference sequence). The V end lost 3 bases, the J end lost 4 bases, and 6 bases lay between the germline ends. CDR3 sequence: CASSFVTTEAFF. The CDR3 DNA follows: TGTGCCAGCAGCTTTGTGACCACTGAAGCTTTCTTT.

The chain joins TRBV5-1 to TRBJ1-4; tentative D call: TRBD1 (5 bases). Germline V lookup: CDR1 SGHRS, CDR2 YFSETQ. Trimming took off 4 bases at V and 3 bases at J, with 16 bases between the two ends. This CDR3 has 16 amino acids. The CDR3 reads CASSTDLTGANEKLFF. The CDR3 DNA sequence: TGCGCCAGCAGCACGGACTTAACGGGGGCTAATGAAAAACTGTTTTTT.

The chain joins TRBV20-1 to TRBJ2-2; TRBD2 agrees at 12 bases. J was trimmed by 2 bases and V by 2 bases; bases with no gene match: 12. This CDR3 comprises 19 residues. Per the germline V gene, CDR1 is DFQATT and CDR2 is SNEGSKA (reference sequence). The DNA for the CDR3 is TGCAGTGCTAGAATGACTAGCGGGGGCCCTGAGAAAAACACCGGGGAGCTGTTTTTT. Translation: CSARMTSGGPEKNTGELFF.

In this sample, this clonotype turned up a few times. The chain carries TRBV7-6 and TRBJ2-7, with 8 bases aligning to TRBD2. The germline CDR1 and CDR2 sequences are SGHVS and FNYEAQ. This CDR3 comprises 18 residues. J lost 1 base, V lost 5 bases, and 16 bases had no gene match. The CDR3 is CASSRDDLSGGSSYEQYF. The CDR3 nucleotides are TGTGCCAGCAGCAGAGATGACCTAAGCGGGGGATCTTCCTACGAGCAGTACTTC.

This clonotype was seen more than once but under ten times. This chain connects TRBV9 to TRBJ1-1; tentatively, D is TRBD1 (6 bases). The CDR3 totals 15 residues. Trimming removed 5 bases at V and 1 base at J, with 15 bases between. The germline CDR1 and CDR2 sequences are SGDLS and YYNGEE. DNA for the CDR3: TGTGCCAGCAGTCGGAATAAGGGGGAGAACACTGAAGCTTTCTTT. Translating gives CASSRNKGENTEAFF.

The genes are TRBV4-3 and TRBJ2-2; tentative D call: TRBD1 (6 bases). There are 16 residues in the CDR3. Germline values: CDR1 LGHNA, CDR2 YSLEER. Trimming left V 6 bases short and J 1 base short, with 15 bases between. In DNA form, the CDR3 reads TGCGCCAGCAGAAAAGTCCAGGGGCAGAACACCGGGGAGCTGTTTTTT. Translated, it gives CASRKVQGQNTGELFF.

This clonotype came up many times. J is TRBJ1-1 and V is TRBV3-1; TRBD1 is a possible D gene (5 bases). This CDR3 comprises 15 residues. The V gene's germline CDR1 is LGHDT and CDR2 YNNKEL (reference sequence). Trimming shortened V by 0 bases and J by 3 bases, and 11 bases separated the two germline ends. CDR3 sequence reads: CASSQDKGRDTEAFF. The CDR3 coding sequence is TGTGCCAGCAGCCAAGACAAGGGGAGGGACACTGAAGCTTTCTTT.

V and J are TRBV4-3 and TRBJ2-7; 8 bases are a match to TRBD2. Trimming at V came to 5 bases and at J to 6 bases, leaving 12 bases not matched to a gene. Germline V lookup: CDR1 LGHNA, CDR2 YSLEER. The CDR3 has 15 amino acids. The CDR3 nucleotides read TGCGCCAGCAGCGAGGTTAGCGGGACCGGGTCCGAGCAGTACTTC. Protein: CASSEVSGTGSEQYF.

This clonotype was seen a single time. The rearrangement links TRBV6-5 to TRBJ1-4; D remains unclear. With 2 bases removed from V and 4 bases from J, the gap between germline ends came to 8 bases. CDR1 is MNHEY and CDR2 is SVGAGI in the germline V gene. The CDR3 sequence is 14 residues long. CDR3 in DNA: TGTGCCAGCAGTTACCGGAGACGTAATGAAAAACTGTTTTTT. It translates to CASSYRRRNEKLFF.

V gene TRBV5-1 combines with J gene TRBJ2-3; D remains ambiguous. V lost 4 bases to trimming and J lost 5 bases, with 14 bases between them. The CDR3 consists of 14 residues. CDR1 is SGHRS, CDR2 YFSETQ, per germline. The CDR3: CASSDSQPEDTQYF. CDR3 in DNA: TGCGCCAGCAGCGACTCCCAACCGGAAGATACGCAGTATTTT.

This clonotype has more than one count but fewer than ten. This rearrangement joins TRBV25-1 to TRBJ2-5; 9 bases align to TRBD2. Germline V lookup: CDR1 MGHDK, CDR2 SYGVNS. Unmatched junction bases numbered 10, after V lost 3 bases and J lost 5 bases. CDR3 length: 16 residues. The CDR3 region has the DNA TGTGCCAGCAGTGACTCACCTCTAGCGGGAATGGAGACCCAGTACTTC. This gives the protein CASSDSPLAGMETQYF.

This clonotype was observed a handful of times. This chain links TRBV29-1 with TRBJ2-1; TRBD2 is a possible D gene (6 bases). V was cut by 7 bases and J by 4 bases, with 14 bases left in between. In germline, CDR1 is SQVTM, CDR2 ANQGSEA. CDR3 length: 13 amino acids. Here the CDR3 reads CSGGDRVYNEQFF. The CDR3 DNA sequence: TGCAGCGGGGGGGACCGAGTTTACAATGAGCAGTTCTTC.

The chain combines TRBV6-1 with TRBJ2-2; 12 bases are shared with TRBD2. This CDR3 is built from 17 residues. Germline CDR1 is MNHNS and CDR2 is SASEGT. Trimming cost V 5 bases and J 2 bases; bases outside gene matches: 6. CDR3 nucleotide sequence: TGTGCCAGCAGTCCCGGGACTAGCGGGCCCAACACCGGGGAGCTGTTTTTT. Protein: CASSPGTSGPNTGELFF.

The chain links TRBV3-1 to TRBJ2-2; 7 positions agree with TRBD2. Germline V gene sequence: CDR1 LGHDT, CDR2 YNNKEL (reference sequence). The junction had 13 bases not matched to a gene; V was cut back by 3 bases and J by 3 bases. The length of the CDR3 is 18 residues. CDR3 amino acids: CASSHPFWGGDYTGELFF. The CDR3 DNA reads as TGTGCCAGCAGCCACCCCTTTTGGGGGGGGGACTACACCGGGGAGCTGTTTTTT.

This clonotype was detected only a few times. This chain links TRBV6-2 or TRBV6-3 with TRBJ2-3; D possibly corresponds to TRBD2 (6 bases). Germline V gives CDR1 MNHEY, CDR2 SVGEGT. Trimming cost V 7 bases and J 3 bases, with 14 bases left between them. The CDR3 contains 14 residues. CDR3 sequence reads: CASTPAGGTDTQYF. In DNA form, the CDR3 reads TGTGCCAGCACCCCAGCGGGTGGAACAGATACGCAGTATTTT.